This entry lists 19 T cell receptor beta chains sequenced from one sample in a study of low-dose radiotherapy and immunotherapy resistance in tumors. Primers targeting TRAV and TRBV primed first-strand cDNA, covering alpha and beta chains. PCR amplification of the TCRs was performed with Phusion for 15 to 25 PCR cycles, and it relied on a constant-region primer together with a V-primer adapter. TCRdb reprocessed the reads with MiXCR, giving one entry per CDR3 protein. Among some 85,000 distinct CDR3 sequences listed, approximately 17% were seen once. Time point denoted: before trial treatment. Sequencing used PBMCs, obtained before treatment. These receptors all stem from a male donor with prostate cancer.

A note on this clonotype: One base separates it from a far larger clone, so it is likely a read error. CDR3 DNA sequence: TGTGCCAGCATTCCCCGGGAGACCGGGGAGCTGTCTTTT. The encoded protein is CASIPRETGELSF. The chain carries TRBV13 and TRBJ2-2; D is perhaps TRBD2 (6 bases). The germline V gene has CDR1 PRHDT and CDR2 FYEKMQ (reference sequence). The CDR3 is 13 amino acids.

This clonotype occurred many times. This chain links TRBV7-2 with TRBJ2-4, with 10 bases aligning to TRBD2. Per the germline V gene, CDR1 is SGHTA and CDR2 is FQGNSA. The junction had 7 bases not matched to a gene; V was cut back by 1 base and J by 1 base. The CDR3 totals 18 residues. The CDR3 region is CASSLVRAGGPAKNIQYF. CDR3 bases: TGTGCCAGCAGCTTAGTACGAGCGGGGGGGCCGGCCAAAAACATTCAGTACTTC.

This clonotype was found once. In DNA, the CDR3 is TGTGCCAGCAGTTTGGCGAGTGAAAAACTGTTTTTT. It specifies CASSLASEKLFF. The chain combines TRBV12-3 or TRBV12-4 with TRBJ1-4; D call uncertain. The CDR3 totals 12 residues. Trimming cost V 3 bases and J 7 bases, with 6 bases left between them.

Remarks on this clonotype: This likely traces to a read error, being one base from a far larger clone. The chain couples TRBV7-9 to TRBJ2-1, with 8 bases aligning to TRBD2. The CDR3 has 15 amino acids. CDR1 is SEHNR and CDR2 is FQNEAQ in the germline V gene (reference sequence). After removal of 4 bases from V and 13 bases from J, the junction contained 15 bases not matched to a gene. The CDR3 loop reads CASSSAAGGTGAQFF. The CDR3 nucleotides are TGTGCCAGCAGCTCCGCGGCGGGGGGAACGGGCGCCCAGTTCTTC.

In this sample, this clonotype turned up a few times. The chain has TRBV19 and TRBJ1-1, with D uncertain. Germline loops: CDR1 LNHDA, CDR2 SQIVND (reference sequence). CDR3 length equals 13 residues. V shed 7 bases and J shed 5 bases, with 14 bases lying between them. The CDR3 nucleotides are TGTGCCAGTACCAAAGGGCAGAGAACTGAAGCTTTCTTT. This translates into CASTKGQRTEAFF.

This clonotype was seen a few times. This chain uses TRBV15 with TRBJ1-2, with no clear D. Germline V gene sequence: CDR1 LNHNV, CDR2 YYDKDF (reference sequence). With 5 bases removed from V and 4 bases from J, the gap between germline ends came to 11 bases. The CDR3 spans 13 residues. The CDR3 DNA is TGTGCCACCAGCTTCAACCGGGGCTATGGCTACACCTTC. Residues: CATSFNRGYGYTF.

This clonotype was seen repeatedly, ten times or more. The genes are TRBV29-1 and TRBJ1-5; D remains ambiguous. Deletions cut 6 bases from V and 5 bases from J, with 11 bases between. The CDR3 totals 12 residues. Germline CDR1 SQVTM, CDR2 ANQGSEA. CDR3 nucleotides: TGCAGCGTCGGGGATTCCGATCAGCCCCAGCATTTT. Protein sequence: CSVGDSDQPQHF.

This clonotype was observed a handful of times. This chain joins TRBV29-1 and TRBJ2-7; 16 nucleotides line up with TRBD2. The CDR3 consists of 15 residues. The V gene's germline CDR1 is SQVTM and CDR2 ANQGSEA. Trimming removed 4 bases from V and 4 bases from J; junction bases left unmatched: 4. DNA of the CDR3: TGCAGCGTTGGCGGGACTAGCGGGAGGGTGTACGAGCAGTACTTC. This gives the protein CSVGGTSGRVYEQYF.

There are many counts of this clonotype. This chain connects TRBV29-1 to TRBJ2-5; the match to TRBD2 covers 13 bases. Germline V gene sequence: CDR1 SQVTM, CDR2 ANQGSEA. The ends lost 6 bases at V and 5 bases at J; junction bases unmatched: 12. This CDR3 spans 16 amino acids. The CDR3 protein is CSVLILTSGRWETQYF. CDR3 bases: TGCAGCGTCCTGATTCTGACTAGCGGGAGGTGGGAGACCCAGTACTTC. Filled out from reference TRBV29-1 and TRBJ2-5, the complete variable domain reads SAVISQKPSRDICQRGTSLTIQCQVDSQVTMMFWYRQQPGQSLTLIATANQGSEATYESGFVIDKFPISRPNLTFSTLTVSNMSPEDSSIYLCSVLILTSGRWETQYFGPGTRLLVL.

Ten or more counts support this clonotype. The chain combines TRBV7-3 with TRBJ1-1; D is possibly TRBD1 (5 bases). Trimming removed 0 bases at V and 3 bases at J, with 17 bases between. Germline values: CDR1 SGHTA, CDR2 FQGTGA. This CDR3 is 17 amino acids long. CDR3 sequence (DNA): TGTGCCAGCAGCTTAACGTTAAAGGCAGGGAATGACACTGAAGCTTTCTTT. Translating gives CASSLTLKAGNDTEAFF.

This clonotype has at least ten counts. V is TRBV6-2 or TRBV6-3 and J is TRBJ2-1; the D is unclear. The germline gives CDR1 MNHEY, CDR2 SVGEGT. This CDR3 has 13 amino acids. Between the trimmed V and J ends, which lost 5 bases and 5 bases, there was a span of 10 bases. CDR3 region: CASSDPPDNEQFF. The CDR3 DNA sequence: TGTGCCAGCAGTGACCCGCCTGACAATGAGCAGTTCTTC.

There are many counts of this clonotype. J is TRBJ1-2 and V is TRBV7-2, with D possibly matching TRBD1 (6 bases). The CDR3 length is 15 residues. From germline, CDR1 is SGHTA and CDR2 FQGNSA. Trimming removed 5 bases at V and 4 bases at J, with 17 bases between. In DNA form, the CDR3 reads TGTGCCAGCAGCCCCCATAGGGGGATGGGCTATGGCTACACCTTC. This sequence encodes CASSPHRGMGYGYTF.

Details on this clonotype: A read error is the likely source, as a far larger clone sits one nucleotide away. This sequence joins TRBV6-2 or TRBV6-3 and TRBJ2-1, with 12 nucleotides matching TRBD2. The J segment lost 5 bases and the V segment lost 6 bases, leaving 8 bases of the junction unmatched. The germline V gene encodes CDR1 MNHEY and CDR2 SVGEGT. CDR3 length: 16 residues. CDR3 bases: TGTGCCAGCAGGCGCAGAGGACTAGCGGGGCACAATGAGCAGTTCTTC. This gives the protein CASRRRGLAGHNEQFF.

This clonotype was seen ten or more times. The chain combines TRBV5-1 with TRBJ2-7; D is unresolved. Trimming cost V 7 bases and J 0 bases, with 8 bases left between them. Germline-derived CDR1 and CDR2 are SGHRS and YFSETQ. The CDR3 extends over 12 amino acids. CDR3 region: CASSENSYEQYF. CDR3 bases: TGCGCCAGCTCGGAGAACTCCTACGAGCAGTACTTC.

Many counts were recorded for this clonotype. Here the CDR3 reads CSAREAGSSYNEQFF. The CDR3 DNA reads as TGCAGTGCTAGAGAGGCGGGGAGCTCCTACAATGAGCAGTTCTTC. This chain joins TRBV20-1 and TRBJ2-1; tentatively, D is TRBD2 (6 bases). Germline CDR1 is DFQATT and CDR2 is SNEGSKA (reference sequence). This CDR3 is 15 amino acids long. V was pared by 0 bases and J by 0 bases, with 9 bases between.

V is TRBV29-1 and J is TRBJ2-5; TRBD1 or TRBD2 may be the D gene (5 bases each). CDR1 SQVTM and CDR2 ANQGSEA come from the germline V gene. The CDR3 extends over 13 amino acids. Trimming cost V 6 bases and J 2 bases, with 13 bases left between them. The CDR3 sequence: CSVPGPSQETQYF. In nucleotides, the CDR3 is TGCAGCGTGCCGGGACCCTCTCAAGAGACCCAGTACTTC. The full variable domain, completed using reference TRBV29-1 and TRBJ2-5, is SAVISQKPSRDICQRGTSLTIQCQVDSQVTMMFWYRQQPGQSLTLIATANQGSEATYESGFVIDKFPISRPNLTFSTLTVSNMSPEDSSIYLCSVPGPSQETQYFGPGTRLLVL.

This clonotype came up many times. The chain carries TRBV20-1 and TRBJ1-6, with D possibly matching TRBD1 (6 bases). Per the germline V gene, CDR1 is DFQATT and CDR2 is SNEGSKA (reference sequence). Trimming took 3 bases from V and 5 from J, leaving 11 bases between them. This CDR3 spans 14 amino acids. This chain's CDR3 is CSASPGVNNSPLHF. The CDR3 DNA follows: TGCAGTGCTAGTCCAGGGGTGAATAATTCACCCCTCCACTTT.

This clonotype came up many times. The CDR3 loop reads CASSSGVYYGYTF. CDR3 coding DNA: TGTGCCAGCAGCTCTGGAGTGTACTATGGCTACACCTTC. This chain links TRBV14 with TRBJ1-2; D is uncertain. Trimming removed 5 bases at V and 3 bases at J, with 10 bases between. The germline CDR1 and CDR2 sequences are SGHDN and FVKESK. The CDR3 has 13 amino acids. Full variable domain (missing parts from reference TRBV14 and TRBJ1-2): EAGVTQFPSHSVIEKGQTVTLRCDPISGHDNLYWYRRVMGKEIKFLLHFVKESKQDESGMPNNRFLAERTGGTYSTLKVQPAELEDSGVYFCASSSGVYYGYTFGSGTRLTVV.

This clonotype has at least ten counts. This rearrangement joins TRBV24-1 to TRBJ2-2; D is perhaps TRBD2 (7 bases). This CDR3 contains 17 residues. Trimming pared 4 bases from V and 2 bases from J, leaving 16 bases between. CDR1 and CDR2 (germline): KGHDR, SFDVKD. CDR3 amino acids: CATSEPRGGLNTGELFF. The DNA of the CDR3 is TGTGCCACCAGTGAACCGAGGGGGGGGTTAAACACCGGGGAGCTGTTTTTT.